This T cell receptor (beta chain) appears in the sequencing data of a study of metastatic and nonmetastatic thyroid tumors. Study-wide background: Repertoire comparisons spanned blood and tumor or nodule tissue from malignant and benign thyroid patients.

In the study's own analysis: Variation in CDR3 across clinicopathological groups served as the basis for constructing a distant-metastasis classifier in papillary thyroid cancer. TCRdb redid the clone calls on the PCR reads using MiXCR. The V and J calls were determined by TCRdb, not by the authors. The sample carries more than 11,000 clones, just under 30% recorded once. The V segment lost 1 base and the J segment 5 bases; nucleotides outside the gene matches: 4. The germline V gene has CDR1 SGHAT and CDR2 FQNNGV. The CDR3 covers 14 residues. This clone is medium-sized in the sample. Patients were all untreated before their thyroid surgery.

This TCR came from a female donor with papillary thyroid cancer or a benign thyroid nodule (not recorded which). Some clones in this sample may be carry-over from other donors' samples. The sequenced sample was blood. The chain is built from TRBV11-2 and TRBJ2-5; 7 nucleotides match TRBD2. The CDR3 DNA reads as TGTGCCAGCAGCTTAGCGCAGGGAGGGGAGACCCAGTACTTC. Translating gives CASSLAQGGETQYF.